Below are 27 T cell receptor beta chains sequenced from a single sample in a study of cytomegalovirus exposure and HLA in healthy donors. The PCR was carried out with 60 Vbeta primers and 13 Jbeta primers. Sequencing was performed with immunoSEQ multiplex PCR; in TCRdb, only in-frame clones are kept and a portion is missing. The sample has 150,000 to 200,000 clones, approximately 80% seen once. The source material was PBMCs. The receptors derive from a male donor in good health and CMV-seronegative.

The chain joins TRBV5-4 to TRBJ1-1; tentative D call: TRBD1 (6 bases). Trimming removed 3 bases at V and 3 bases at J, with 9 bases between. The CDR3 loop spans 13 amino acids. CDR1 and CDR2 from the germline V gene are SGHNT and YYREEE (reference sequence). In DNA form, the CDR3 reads TGTGCCAGCAGCTATTACAGGGACACTGAAGCTTTCTTT. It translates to CASSYYRDTEAFF.

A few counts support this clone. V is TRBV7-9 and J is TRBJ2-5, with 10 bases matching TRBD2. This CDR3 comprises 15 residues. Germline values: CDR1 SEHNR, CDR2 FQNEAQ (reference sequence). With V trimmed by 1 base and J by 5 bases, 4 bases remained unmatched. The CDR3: CASSLGLAGDETQYF. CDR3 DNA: TGTGCCAGCAGCTTAGGTCTAGCGGGAGACGAGACCCAGTACTTC.

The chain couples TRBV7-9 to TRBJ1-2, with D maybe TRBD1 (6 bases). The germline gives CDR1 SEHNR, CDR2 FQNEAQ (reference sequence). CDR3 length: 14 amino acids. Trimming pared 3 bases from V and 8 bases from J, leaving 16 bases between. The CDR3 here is CASSLGGEGGGYTF. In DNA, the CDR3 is TGTGCCAGCAGCTTGGGAGGGGAAGGGGGGGGCTACACCTTC.

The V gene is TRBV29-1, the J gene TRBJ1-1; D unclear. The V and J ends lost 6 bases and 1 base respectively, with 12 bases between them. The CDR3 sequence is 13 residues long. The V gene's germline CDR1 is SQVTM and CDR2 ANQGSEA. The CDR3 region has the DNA TGCAGCGTGCAACAGTTCCAGAACACTGAAGCTTTCTTT. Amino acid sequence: CSVQQFQNTEAFF.

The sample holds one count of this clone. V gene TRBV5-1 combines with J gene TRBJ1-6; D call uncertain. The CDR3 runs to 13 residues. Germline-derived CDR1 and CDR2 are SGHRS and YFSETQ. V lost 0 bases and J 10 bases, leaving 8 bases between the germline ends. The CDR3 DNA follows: TGCGCCAGCAGCTTGGGGAGTGACTCACCCCTCCACTTT. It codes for CASSLGSDSPLHF.

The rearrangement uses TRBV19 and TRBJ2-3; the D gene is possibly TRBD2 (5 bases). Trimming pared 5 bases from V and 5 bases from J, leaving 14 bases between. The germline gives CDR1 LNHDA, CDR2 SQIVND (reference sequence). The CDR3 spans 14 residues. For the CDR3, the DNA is TGTGCCAGTAGTCTCGGGATTGGCAGAGATACGCAGTATTTT. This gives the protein CASSLGIGRDTQYF.

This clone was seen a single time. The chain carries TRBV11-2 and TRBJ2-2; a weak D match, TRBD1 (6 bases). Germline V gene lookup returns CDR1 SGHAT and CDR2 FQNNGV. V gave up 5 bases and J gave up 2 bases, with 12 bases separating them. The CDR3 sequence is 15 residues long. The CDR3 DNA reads TGTGCCAGCAGCCCGAGGACAGCTAACACCGGGGAGCTGTTTTTT. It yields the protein CASSPRTANTGELFF.

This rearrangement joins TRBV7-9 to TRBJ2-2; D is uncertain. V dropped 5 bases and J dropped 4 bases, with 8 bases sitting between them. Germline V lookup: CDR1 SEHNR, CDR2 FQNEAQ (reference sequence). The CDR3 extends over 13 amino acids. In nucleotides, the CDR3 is TGTGCCAGCAGCGAACGGAGCACCGGGGAGCTGTTTTTT. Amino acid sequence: CASSERSTGELFF.

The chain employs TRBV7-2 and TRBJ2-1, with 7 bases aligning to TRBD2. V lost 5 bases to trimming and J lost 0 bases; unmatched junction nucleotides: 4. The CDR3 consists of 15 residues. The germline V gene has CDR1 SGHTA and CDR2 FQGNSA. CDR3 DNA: TGTGCCAGCAGCGCCCTAGCGGTCTCCTACAATGAGCAGTTCTTC. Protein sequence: CASSALAVSYNEQFF.

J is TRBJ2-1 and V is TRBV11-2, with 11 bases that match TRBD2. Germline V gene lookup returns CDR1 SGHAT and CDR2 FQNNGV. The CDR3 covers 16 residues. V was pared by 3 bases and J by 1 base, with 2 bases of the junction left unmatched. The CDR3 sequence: CASSFLAGGSYNEQFF. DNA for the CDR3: TGTGCCAGCAGCTTCCTAGCGGGGGGTTCCTACAATGAGCAGTTCTTC. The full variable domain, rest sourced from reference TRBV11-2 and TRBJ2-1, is EAGVAQSPRYKIIEKRQSVAFWCNPISGHATLYWYQQILGQGPKLLIQFQNNGVVDDSQLPKDRFSAERLKGVDSTLKIQPAKLEDSAVYLCASSFLAGGSYNEQFFGPGTRLTVL.

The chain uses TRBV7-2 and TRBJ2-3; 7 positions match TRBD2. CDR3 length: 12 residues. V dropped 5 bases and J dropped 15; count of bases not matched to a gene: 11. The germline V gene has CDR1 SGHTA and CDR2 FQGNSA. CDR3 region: CASSESGVASYF. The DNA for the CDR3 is TGTGCCAGCAGCGAGAGCGGGGTAGCGTCATATTTT. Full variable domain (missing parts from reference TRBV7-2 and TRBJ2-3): GAGVSQSPSNKVTEKGKDVELRCDPISGHTALYWYRQSLGQGLEFLIYFQGNSAPDKSGLPSDRFSAERTGGSVSTLTIQRTQQEDSAVYLCASSESGVASYFGPGTRLTVL.

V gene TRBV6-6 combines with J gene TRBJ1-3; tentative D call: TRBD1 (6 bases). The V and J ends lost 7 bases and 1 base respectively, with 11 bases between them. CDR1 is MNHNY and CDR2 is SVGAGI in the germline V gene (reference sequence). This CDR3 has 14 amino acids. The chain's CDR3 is CASNRDHSGNTIYF. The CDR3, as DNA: TGTGCCAGCAACAGGGACCATTCTGGAAACACCATATATTTT.

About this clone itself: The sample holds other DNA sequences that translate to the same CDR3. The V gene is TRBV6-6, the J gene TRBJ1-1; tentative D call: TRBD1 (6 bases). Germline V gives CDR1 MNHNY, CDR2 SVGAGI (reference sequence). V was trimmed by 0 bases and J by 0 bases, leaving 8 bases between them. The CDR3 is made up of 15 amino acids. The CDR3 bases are TGTGCCAGCAGTTACTCGACAGGCTTGAACACTGAAGCTTTCTTT. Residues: CASSYSTGLNTEAFF.

CDR3 loop: CASSQLTGDNSPLHF. The CDR3 DNA is TGCGCCAGCAGCCAGCTGACAGGGGATAATTCACCCCTCCACTTT. This chain links TRBV4-1 with TRBJ1-6, with TRBD1 matching 8 bases. The junction had 3 bases not matched to a gene; V was cut back by 3 bases and J by 5 bases. CDR1 and CDR2 from the germline V gene are MGHRA and YSYEKL. This CDR3 contains 15 residues.

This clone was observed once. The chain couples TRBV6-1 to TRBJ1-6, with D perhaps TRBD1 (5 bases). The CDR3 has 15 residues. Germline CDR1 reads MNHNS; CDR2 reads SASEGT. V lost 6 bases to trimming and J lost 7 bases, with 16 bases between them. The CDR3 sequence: CASRQGSGVNSPLHF. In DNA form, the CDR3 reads TGTGCCAGCAGGCAGGGATCCGGTGTGAATTCACCCCTCCACTTT.

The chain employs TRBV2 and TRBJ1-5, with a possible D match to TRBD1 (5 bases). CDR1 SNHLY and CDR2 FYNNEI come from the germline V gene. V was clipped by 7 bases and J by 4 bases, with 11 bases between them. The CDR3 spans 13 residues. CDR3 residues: CASTGGGNQPQHF. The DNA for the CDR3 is TGTGCCAGCACCGGGGGGGGGAATCAGCCCCAGCATTTT.

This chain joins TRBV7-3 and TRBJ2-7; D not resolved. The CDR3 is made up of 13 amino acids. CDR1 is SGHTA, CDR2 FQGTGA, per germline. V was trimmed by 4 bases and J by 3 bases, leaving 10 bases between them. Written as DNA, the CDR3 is TGTGCCAGCAGCTCCAGTCCAGGCTACGAGCAGTACTTC. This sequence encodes CASSSSPGYEQYF.

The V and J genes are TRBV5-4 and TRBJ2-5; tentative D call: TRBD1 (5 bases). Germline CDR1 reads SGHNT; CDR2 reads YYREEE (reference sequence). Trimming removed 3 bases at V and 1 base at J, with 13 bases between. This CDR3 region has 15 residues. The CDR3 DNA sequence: TGTGCCAGCAGCTCCCGCCTTGACAGCCAAGAGACCCAGTACTTC. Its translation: CASSSRLDSQETQYF.

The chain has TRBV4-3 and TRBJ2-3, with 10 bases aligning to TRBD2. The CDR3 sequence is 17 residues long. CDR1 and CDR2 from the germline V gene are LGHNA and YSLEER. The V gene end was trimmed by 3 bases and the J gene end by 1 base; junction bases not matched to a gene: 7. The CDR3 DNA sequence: TGCGCCAGCAGCCATCGGCCGGGGACTAGCGGCACAGATACGCAGTATTTT. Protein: CASSHRPGTSGTDTQYF.

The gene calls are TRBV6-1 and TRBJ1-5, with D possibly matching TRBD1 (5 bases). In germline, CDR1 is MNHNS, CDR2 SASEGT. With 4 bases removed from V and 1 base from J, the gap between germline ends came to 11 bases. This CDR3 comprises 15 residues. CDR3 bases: TGTGCCAGCAGTGTTGGAGGGGCGAGCAATCAGCCCCAGCATTTT. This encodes CASSVGGASNQPQHF.

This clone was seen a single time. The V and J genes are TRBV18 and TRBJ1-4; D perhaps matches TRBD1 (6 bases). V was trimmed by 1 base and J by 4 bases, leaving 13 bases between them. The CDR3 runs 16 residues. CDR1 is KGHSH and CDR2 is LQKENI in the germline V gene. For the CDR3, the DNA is TGTGCCAGCTCACCACAAGAGGGGACACGTAATGAAAAACTGTTTTTT. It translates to CASSPQEGTRNEKLFF.

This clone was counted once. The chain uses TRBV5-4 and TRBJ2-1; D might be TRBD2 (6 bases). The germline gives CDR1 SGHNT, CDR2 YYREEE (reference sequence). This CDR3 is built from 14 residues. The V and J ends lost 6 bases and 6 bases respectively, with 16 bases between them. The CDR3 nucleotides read TGTGCCAGCACCTCGGAGGGCAGAATCAATGAGCAGTTCTTC. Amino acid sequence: CASTSEGRINEQFF.

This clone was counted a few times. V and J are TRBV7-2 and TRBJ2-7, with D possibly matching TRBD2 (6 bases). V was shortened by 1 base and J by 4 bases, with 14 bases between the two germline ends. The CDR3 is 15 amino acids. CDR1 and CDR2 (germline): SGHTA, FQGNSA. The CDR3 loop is CASSLVEGADYEQYF. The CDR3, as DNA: TGTGCCAGCAGCTTAGTGGAGGGCGCTGATTACGAGCAGTACTTC.

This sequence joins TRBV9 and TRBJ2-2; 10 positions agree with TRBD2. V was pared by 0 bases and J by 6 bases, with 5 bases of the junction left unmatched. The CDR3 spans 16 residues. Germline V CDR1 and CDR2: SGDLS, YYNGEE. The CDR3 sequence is CASSVVLAGVAGELFF. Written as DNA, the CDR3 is TGTGCCAGCAGCGTAGTTCTAGCGGGAGTGGCCGGGGAGCTGTTTTTT.

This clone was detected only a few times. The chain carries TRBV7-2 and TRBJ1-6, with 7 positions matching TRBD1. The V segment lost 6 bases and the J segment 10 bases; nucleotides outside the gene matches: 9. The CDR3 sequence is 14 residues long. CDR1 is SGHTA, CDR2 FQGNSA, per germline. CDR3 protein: CASRVGWDSSPLHF. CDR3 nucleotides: TGTGCCAGCAGAGTTGGCTGGGACAGCTCACCCCTCCACTTT.

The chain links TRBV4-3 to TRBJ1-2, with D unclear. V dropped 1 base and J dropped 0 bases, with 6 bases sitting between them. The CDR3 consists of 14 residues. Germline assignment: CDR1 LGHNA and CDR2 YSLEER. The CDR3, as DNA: TGCGCCAGCAGCCAAGGCAGGTCTAACTATGGCTACACCTTC. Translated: CASSQGRSNYGYTF.

The CDR3 DNA sequence: TGTGCCAGCAGCCAAGAACTCGGACACTCACCCCTCCACTTT. Translated, it gives CASSQELGHSPLHF. The chain employs TRBV14 and TRBJ1-6, with D possibly being TRBD1 (5 bases). The CDR3 is 14 residues long. V lost 0 bases to trimming and J lost 10 bases, with 10 bases between them. CDR1 SGHDN and CDR2 FVKESK come from the germline V gene.